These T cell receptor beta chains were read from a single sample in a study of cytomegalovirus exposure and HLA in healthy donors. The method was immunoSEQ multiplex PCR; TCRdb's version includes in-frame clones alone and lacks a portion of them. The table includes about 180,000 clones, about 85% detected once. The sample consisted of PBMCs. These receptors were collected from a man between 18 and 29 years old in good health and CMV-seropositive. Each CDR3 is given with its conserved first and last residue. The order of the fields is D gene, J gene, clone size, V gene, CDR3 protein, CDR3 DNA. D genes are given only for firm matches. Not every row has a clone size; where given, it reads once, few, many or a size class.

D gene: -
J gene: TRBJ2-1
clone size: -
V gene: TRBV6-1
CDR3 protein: CASSSYRALYNEQFF
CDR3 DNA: TGTGCCAGCAGTTCCTACAGGGCCCTATACAATGAGCAGTTCTTC

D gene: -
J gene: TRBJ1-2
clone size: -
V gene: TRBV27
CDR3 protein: CASSGAGQGWSLGYGYTF
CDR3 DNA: TGTGCCAGCAGTGGAGCAGGCCAGGGATGGTCTTTAGGCTATGGCTACACCTTC

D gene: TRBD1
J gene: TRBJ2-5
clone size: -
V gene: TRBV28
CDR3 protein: CASSPYYRGEETQYF
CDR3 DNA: TGTGCCAGCAGTCCATACTACAGGGGCGAAGAGACCCAGTACTTC

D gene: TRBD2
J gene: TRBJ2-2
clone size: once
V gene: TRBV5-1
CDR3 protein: CASSIKLASGSRTGELFF
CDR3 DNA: TGCGCCAGCAGTATCAAACTGGCTAGCGGGAGTCGGACCGGGGAGCTGTTTTTT

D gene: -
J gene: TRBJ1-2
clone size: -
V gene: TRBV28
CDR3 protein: CASTQFRGYGYTF
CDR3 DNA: TGTGCCAGCACTCAATTCCGGGGGTATGGCTACACCTTC

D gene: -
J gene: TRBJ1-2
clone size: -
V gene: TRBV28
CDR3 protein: CASSPRGVGYGYTF
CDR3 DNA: TGTGCCAGCAGTCCTCGCGGGGTGGGCTATGGCTACACCTTC

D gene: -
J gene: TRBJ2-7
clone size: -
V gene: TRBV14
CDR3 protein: CASSQDFGSSYEQYF
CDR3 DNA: TGTGCCAGCAGCCAAGATTTCGGGAGCTCCTACGAGCAGTACTTC

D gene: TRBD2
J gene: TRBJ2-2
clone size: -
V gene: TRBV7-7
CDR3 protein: CASSLGLLAGGGPGELFF
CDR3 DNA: TGTGCTAGCAGCTTAGGACTGCTAGCGGGGGGCGGACCCGGGGAGCTGTTTTTT

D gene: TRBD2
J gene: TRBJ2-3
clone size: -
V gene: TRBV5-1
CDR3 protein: CASSLDMTSGVADTQYF
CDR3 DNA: TGCGCCAGCAGCTTGGATATGACTAGCGGGGTAGCAGATACGCAGTATTTT

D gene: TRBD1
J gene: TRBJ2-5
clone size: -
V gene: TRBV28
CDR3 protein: CASSSPGQGQETQYF
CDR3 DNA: TGTGCCAGCAGTTCTCCGGGACAGGGTCAAGAGACCCAGTACTTC